One sample yielded the 14 T cell receptor beta chains listed below, sequenced in a study of T cell repertoires in cytomegalovirus infection. No cognate antigen is known for these TCRs. TCRdb used MiXCR to reprocess the reads, holding one entry per CDR3 protein. In the table there are 75,000 to 95,000 distinct CDR3 sequences, 45% to 55% of which are singletons. The input for sequencing was CD8+ T cells from cultured PBMCs, taken from culture after CMV antigen stimulation. The source of these receptors is a human donor in good health (CMV status not recorded). Some clones in this sample may be carry-over from other donors' samples.

The V call is TRBV19, the J call TRBJ1-1; D possibly corresponds to TRBD1 (5 bases). Trimming cost V 0 bases and J 10 bases, with 33 bases left between them. Germline V gene data show CDR1 as LNHDA and CDR2 as SQIVND (reference sequence). This CDR3 is built from 20 residues. The CDR3 DNA follows: TGTGCCAGTAGTATAGAGGGGCGTCCAATGATATCCAACACGAGGGTGGGAGCTTTCTTT. Translation gives CASSIEGRPMISNTRVGAFF. Using reference TRBV19 and TRBJ1-1 for the parts outside the CDR3, the full variable domain is DGGITQSPKYLFRKEGQNVTLSCEQNLNHDAMYWYRQDPGQGLRLIYYSQIVNDFQKGDIAEGYSVSREKKESFPLTVTSAQKNPTAFYLCASSIEGRPMISNTRVGAFFGQGTRLTVV.

The genes are TRBV4-1 and TRBJ2-7; D is ambiguous. Germline CDR1 and CDR2: MGHRA and YSYEKL. V was pared by 3 bases and J by 0 bases, with 6 bases between. This CDR3 is 13 amino acids long. CDR3 nucleotide sequence: TGCGCCAGCAGCCATGACACCTCCTACGAGCAGTACTTC. This codes for CASSHDTSYEQYF.

The chain is built from TRBV4-1 and TRBJ2-1; the D is unclear. The ends were cut back, 6 bases at V and 9 bases at J, with 15 bases in the middle. CDR1 and CDR2 (germline): MGHRA, YSYEKL. There are 13 residues in the CDR3. This chain's CDR3 is CASRAVNEGEQFF. The CDR3 DNA reads as TGCGCCAGCAGGGCGGTAAATGAAGGTGAGCAGTTCTTC.

In this sample, this clonotype turned up a few times. V is TRBV11-3 and J is TRBJ1-1; D not resolved. The CDR3 loop spans 12 amino acids. Germline V gene data show CDR1 as SGHNT and CDR2 as YENEEA. The V gene lost 5 bases and the J gene lost 9 bases, with 13 bases spanning the gap. CDR3 protein: CASSRNGRKAFF. The CDR3, as DNA: TGTGCCAGCAGCCGCAATGGGCGAAAAGCTTTCTTT.

This clonotype was counted only a few times. This chain links TRBV20-1 with TRBJ2-1; TRBD2 agrees at 11 bases. V shed 3 bases, J shed 6 bases, and the junction held 4 bases outside the gene matches. The germline V gene encodes CDR1 DFQATT and CDR2 SNEGSKA (reference sequence). This CDR3 is built from 14 residues. The CDR3 protein is CSASTSGSFNEQFF. The CDR3 bases are TGCAGTGCTAGTACTAGCGGGAGTTTCAATGAGCAGTTCTTC.

In its sample, this clonotype was seen a few times. At one of its ends the junction is not consistent with the germline gene, which may arise from a read error. This sequence joins TRBV4-1 and TRBJ1-4, with a possible D match to TRBD1 (6 bases). Germline V CDR1 and CDR2: MGHRA, YSYEKL. The CDR3 extends over 17 amino acids. CDR3 DNA: TGTGCCAGCAGCCAAGTAGGGGGGCGGGCGACTAATGAAAAACTGTTTTTT. Encoded protein: CASSQVGGRATNEKLFF.

This clonotype appeared a few times. The genes are TRBV6-1 and TRBJ2-5, with 9 bases matching TRBD1. Trimming at V came to 4 bases and at J to 0 bases, leaving 6 bases not matched to a gene. Germline loops: CDR1 MNHNS, CDR2 SASEGT. The CDR3 spans 16 residues. CDR3 residues: CASSARQGGYQETQYF. The CDR3 nucleotides read TGTGCCAGCAGTGCCCGACAGGGGGGGTACCAAGAGACCCAGTACTTC.

CDR3 nucleotides: TGCGCCAGCAGCCAAACAAGACAGGGCCTATCCTACGAGCAGTACTTC. Protein sequence: CASSQTRQGLSYEQYF. The chain is built from TRBV4-1 and TRBJ2-7; 7 bases match TRBD1. CDR3 size: 16 residues. The germline V gene encodes CDR1 MGHRA and CDR2 YSYEKL. J lost 1 base, V lost 2 bases, and 8 bases had no gene match.

The genes are TRBV7-3 and TRBJ2-3; no firm D call. Germline CDR1 SGHTA, CDR2 FQGTGA. Trimming pared 1 base from V and 10 bases from J, leaving 18 bases between. This CDR3 region has 15 residues. The CDR3 loop reads CASSLNGPPSEAQYF. In DNA form, the CDR3 reads TGTGCCAGCAGCTTAAACGGACCTCCTTCAGAGGCGCAGTATTTT.

This clonotype was seen a few times. V gene TRBV7-8 combines with J gene TRBJ2-6, with D perhaps given as TRBD1 or TRBD2 (5 bases each). The CDR3 is made up of 17 amino acids. The germline V and J ends were trimmed by 3 bases and 0 bases, with 12 bases remaining between them. Germline assignment: CDR1 SGHVS and CDR2 FQNEAQ. CDR3 in amino acids: CASSFRPGTSGANVLTF. The CDR3 DNA reads as TGTGCCAGCAGCTTTAGACCAGGGACCTCTGGGGCCAACGTCCTGACTTTC.

V is TRBV19 and J is TRBJ2-7; 9 bases are shared with TRBD1. This CDR3 has 14 amino acids. Germline V gene sequence: CDR1 LNHDA, CDR2 SQIVND (reference sequence). V shed 5 bases and J 6 bases; nucleotides not matched to a gene: 8. Written as DNA, the CDR3 is TGTGCCAGTAGTGTCCGGGACAGGGTTGTCGAGCAGTACTTC. Its translation is CASSVRDRVVEQYF.

This clonotype has more than one count but fewer than ten. The chain has TRBV7-8 and TRBJ2-5, with no clear D. Trimming pared 5 bases from V and 2 bases from J, leaving 9 bases between. The V gene's germline CDR1 is SGHVS and CDR2 FQNEAQ. The CDR3 has 13 amino acids. This CDR3 reads CASSEAIQETQYF. The CDR3 DNA follows: TGTGCCAGCAGCGAAGCCATTCAAGAGACCCAGTACTTC.

The J gene is TRBJ2-2, the V gene TRBV4-1; D might be TRBD2 (5 bases). Looked up from germline, CDR1 is MGHRA and CDR2 is YSYEKL. The CDR3 is 15 residues long. Trimming left V 0 bases short and J 4 bases short, with 9 bases between. CDR3 loop: CASSQDEEGTGELFF. The CDR3 DNA reads TGCGCCAGCAGCCAAGATGAAGAGGGCACCGGGGAGCTGTTTTTT.

The chain links TRBV4-1 to TRBJ2-3; no clear D gene. This CDR3 region has 13 residues. V was cut by 1 base and J by 6 bases, with 8 bases left in between. Per germline, CDR1 MGHRA and CDR2 YSYEKL. CDR3 sequence: CASSQGIGDTQYF. DNA of the CDR3: TGCGCCAGCAGCCAAGGTATAGGGGATACGCAGTATTTT.